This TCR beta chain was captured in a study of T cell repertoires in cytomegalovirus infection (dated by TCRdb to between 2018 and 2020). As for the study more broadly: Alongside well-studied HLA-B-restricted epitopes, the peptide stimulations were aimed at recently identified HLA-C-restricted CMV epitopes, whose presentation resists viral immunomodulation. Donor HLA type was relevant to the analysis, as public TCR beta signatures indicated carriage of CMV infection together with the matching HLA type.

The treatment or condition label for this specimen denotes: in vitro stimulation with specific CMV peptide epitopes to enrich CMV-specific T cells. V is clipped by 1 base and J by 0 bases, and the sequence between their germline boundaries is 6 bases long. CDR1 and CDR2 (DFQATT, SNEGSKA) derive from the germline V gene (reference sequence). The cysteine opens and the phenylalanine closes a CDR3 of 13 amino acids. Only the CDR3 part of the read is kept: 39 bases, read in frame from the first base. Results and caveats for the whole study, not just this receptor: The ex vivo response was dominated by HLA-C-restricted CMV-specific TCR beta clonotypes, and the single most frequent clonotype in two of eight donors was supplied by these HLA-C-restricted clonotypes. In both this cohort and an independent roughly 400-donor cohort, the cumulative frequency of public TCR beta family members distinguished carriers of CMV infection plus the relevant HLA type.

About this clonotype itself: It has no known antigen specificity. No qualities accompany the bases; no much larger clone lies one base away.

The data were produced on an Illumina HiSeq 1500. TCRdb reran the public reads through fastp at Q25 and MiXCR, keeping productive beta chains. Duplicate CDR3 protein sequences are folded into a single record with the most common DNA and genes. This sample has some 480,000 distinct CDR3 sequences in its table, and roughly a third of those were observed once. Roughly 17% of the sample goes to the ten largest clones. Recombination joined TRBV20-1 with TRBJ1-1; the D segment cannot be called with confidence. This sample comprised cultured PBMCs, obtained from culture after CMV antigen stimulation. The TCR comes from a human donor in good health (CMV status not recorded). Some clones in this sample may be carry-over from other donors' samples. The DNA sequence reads TGCAGTGCTAGAGTCGAGATGAACACTGAAGCTTTCTTT. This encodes CSARVEMNTEAFF.